This paragraph reports one TCR beta chain. The CDR3 is 13 amino acids. Trimming cost V 7 bases and J 1 base; bases outside gene matches: 4. Germline CDR1 and CDR2: SQVTM and ANQGSEA. Measured with immunoSEQ multiplex PCR; TCRdb has only the in-frame clones, and not every one. This sample carries approximately 490,000 clones, 75% to 90% of them seen once, and the ten largest clones take about 0.7%. The data were taken from a study of blood T cell repertoires in COVID-19. In the study overall: T cells, B-cell-depleted T cells, or PBMCs provided the cDNA or gDNA that served as material.

The receptor was derived from a woman between 18 and 29 years old who had recovered from COVID-19. The sequenced sample was PBMCs or T cells enriched from blood (not recorded which). This sequence joins TRBV29-1 and TRBJ2-7, with TRBD2 matching 10 bases. This chain's CDR3 is CSALAGASYEQYF. The CDR3 DNA reads TGCAGCGCCCTAGCGGGGGCGTCCTACGAGCAGTACTTC.